This T cell receptor (beta chain) was retrieved from a study of beta chain features in type 1 diabetes. Sequencing targeted expressed TCRB transcripts, as all isolated RNA had been reverse transcribed. The assay was immunoSEQ multiplex PCR, and TCRdb's table has in-frame clones only and misses some. This repertoire shows about 470,000 clones, around 30% found once; its top ten account for around 0.065%. This clone occurred a few times. V dropped 5 bases and J dropped 0 bases, with 20 bases sitting between them. The germline CDR1 and CDR2 sequences are MNHEY and SMNVEV (reference sequence). This CDR3 is 17 amino acids long.

The clonotype was recovered from a man younger than 30 in good health. V and J are TRBV27 and TRBJ2-7, with D perhaps being TRBD1 or TRBD2 (5 bases each). The sample consisted of naive CD4+ T cells from blood. CDR3 DNA: TGTGCCAGCAGTATCACCGGGACCCTGGATAGCTCCTACGAGCAGTACTTC. Its protein product is CASSITGTLDSSYEQYF.